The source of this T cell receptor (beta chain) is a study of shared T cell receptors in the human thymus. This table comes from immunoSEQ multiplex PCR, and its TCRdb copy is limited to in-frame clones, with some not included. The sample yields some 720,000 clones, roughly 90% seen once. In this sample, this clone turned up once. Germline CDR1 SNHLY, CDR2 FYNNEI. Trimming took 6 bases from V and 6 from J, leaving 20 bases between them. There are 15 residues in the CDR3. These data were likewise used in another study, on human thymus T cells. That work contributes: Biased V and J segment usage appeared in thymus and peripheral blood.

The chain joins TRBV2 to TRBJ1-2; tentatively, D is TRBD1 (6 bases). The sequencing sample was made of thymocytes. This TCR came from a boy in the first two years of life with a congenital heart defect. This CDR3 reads CASRIHRATLDGYTF. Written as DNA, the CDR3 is TGTGCCAGCAGGATACACAGGGCTACCCTGGATGGCTACACCTTC.